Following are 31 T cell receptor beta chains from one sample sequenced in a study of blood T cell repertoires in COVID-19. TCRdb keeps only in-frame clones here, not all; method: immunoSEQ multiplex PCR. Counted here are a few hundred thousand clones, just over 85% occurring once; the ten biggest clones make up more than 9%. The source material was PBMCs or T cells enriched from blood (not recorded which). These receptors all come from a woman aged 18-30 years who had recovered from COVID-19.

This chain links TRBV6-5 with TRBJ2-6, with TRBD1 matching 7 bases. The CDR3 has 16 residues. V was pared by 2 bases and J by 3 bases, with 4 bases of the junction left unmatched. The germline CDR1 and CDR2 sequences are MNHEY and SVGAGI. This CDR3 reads CASSYKGAGGANVLTF. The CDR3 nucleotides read TGTGCCAGCAGTTACAAGGGGGCGGGTGGGGCCAACGTCCTGACTTTC.

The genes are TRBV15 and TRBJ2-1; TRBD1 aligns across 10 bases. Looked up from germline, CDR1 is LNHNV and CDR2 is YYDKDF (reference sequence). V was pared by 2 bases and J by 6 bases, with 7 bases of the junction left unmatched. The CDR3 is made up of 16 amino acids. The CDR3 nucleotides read TGTGCCACCAGCAGACCCGGGACAGGGGAAGGCAATGAGCAGTTCTTC. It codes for CATSRPGTGEGNEQFF.

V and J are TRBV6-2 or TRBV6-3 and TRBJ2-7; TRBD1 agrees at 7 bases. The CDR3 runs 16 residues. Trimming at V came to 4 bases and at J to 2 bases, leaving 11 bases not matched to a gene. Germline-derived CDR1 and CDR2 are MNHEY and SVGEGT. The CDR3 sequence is CASSSTTGKEAYEQYF. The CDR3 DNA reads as TGTGCCAGCAGTTCAACGACAGGGAAGGAGGCCTACGAGCAGTACTTC.

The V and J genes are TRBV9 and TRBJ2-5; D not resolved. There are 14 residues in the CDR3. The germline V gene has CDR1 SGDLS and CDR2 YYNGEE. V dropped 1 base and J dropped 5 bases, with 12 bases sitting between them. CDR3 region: CASSVSGQMETQYF. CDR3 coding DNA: TGTGCCAGCAGCGTATCGGGTCAGATGGAGACCCAGTACTTC.

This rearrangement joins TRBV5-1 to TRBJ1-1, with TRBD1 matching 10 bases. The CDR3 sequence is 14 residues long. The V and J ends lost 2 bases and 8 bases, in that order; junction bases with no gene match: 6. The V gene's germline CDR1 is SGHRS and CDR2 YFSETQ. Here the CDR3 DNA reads TGCGCCAGCAGCTTACCGGGACAGGGGCTAGAAGCTTTCTTT. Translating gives CASSLPGQGLEAFF.

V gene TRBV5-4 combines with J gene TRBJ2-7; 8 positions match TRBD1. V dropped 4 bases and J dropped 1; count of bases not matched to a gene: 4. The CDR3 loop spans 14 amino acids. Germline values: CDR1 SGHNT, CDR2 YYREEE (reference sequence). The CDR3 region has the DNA TGTGCCAGCAGCCCCGGGACAGGATCCTACGAGCAGTACTTC. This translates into CASSPGTGSYEQYF.

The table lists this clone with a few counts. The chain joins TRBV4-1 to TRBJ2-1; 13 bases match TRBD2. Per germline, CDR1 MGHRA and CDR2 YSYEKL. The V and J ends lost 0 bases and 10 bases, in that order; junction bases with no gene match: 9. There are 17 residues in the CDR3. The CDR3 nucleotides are TGCGCCAGCAGCCAAGAAATGACTAGCGGGGGGTTAAGAGAGCAGTTCTTC. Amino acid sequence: CASSQEMTSGGLREQFF.

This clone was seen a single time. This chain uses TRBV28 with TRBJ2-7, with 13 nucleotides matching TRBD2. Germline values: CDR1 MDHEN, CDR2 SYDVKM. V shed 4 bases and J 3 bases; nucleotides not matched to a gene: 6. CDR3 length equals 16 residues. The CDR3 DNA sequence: TGTGCCAGCAGTTACCCCCGGACTAGCGGGGGCTACGAGCAGTACTTC. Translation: CASSYPRTSGGYEQYF.

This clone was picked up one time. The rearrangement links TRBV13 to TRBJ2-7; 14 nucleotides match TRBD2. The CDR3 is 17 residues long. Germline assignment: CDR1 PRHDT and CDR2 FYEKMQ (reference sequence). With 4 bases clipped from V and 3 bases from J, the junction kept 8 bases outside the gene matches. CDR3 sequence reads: CASSSTSGREGGYEQYF. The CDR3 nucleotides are TGTGCCAGCAGCTCGACTAGCGGGAGGGAAGGAGGCTACGAGCAGTACTTC. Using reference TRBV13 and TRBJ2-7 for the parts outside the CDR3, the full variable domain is AAGVIQSPRHLIKEKRETATLKCYPIPRHDTVYWYQQGPGQDPQFLISFYEKMQSDKGSIPDRFSAQQFSDYHSELNMSSLELGDSALYFCASSSTSGREGGYEQYFGPGTRLTVT.

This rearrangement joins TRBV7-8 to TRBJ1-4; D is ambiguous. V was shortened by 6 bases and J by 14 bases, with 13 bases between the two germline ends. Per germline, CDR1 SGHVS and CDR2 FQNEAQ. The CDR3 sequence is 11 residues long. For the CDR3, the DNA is TGTGCCAGCAGGCTCTCGTCGCAGCTGTTTTTT. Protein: CASRLSSQLFF.

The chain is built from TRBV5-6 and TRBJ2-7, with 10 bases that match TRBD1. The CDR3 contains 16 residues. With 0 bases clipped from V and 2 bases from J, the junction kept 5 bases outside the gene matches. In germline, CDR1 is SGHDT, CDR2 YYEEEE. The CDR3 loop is CASSLGGTGATYEQYF. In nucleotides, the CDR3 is TGTGCCAGCAGCTTGGGAGGGACAGGGGCAACCTACGAGCAGTACTTC.

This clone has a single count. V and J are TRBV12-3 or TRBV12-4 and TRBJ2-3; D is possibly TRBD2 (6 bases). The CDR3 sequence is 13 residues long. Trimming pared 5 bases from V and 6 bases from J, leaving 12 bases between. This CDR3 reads CASSVTSRDTQYF. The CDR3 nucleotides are TGTGCCAGCAGTGTTACTAGCCGGGATACGCAGTATTTT.

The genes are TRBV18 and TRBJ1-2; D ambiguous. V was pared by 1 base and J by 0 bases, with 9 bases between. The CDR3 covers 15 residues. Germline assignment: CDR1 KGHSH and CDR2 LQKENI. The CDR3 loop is CASSPLDGTNYGYTF. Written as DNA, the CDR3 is TGTGCCAGCTCACCACTTGACGGGACTAACTATGGCTACACCTTC.

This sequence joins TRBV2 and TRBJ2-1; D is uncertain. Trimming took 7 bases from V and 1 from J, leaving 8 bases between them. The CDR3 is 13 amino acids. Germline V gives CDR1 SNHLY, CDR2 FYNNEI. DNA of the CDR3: TGTGCCAGCACCGAGCGTTCCTACAATGAGCAGTTCTTC. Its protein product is CASTERSYNEQFF.

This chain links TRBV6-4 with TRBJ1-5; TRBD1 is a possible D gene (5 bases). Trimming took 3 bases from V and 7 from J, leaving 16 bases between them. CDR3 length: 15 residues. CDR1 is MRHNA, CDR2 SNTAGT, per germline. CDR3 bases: TGTGCCAGCAGTGAAAGGGGCGGGGGAGGCCAGCCCCAGCATTTT. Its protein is CASSERGGGGQPQHF.

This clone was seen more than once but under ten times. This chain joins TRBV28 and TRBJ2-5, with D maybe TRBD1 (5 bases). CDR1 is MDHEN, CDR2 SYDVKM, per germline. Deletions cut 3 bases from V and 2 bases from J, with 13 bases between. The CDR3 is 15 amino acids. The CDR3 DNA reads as TGTGCCAGCAGTTTTGTAGGGGTCCGGCAAGAGACCCAGTACTTC. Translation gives CASSFVGVRQETQYF.

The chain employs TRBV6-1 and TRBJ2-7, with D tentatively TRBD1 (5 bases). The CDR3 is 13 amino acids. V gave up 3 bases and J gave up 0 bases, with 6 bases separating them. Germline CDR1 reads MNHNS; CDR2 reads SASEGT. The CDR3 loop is CASSETASYEQYF. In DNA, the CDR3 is TGTGCCAGCAGTGAGACAGCCTCCTACGAGCAGTACTTC.

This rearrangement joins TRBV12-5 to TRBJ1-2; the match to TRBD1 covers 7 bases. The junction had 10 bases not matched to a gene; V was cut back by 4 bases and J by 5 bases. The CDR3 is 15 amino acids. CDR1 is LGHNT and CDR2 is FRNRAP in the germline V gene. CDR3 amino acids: CASGSRTGGRYGYTF. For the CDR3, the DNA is TGTGCTAGTGGTTCCAGGACAGGAGGGAGGTATGGCTACACCTTC.

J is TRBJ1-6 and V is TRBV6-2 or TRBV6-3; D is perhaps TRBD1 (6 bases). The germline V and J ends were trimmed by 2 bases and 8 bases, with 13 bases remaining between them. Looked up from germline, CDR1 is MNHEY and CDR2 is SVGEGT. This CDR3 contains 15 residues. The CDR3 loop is CASSYDGQPYSPLHF. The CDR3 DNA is TGTGCCAGCAGTTACGACGGACAGCCTTATTCACCCCTCCACTTT.

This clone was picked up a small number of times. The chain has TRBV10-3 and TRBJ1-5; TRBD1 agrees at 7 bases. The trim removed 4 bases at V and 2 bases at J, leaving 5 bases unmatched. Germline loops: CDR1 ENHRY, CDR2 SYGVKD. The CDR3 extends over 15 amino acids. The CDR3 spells CAISGGGGGNQPQHF. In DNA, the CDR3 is TGTGCCATCAGTGGAGGGGGCGGCGGCAATCAGCCCCAGCATTTT.

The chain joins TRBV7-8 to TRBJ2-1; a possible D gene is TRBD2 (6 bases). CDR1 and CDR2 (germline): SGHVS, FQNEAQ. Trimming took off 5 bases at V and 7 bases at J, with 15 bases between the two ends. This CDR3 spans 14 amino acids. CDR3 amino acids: CASSPGDRGNEQFF. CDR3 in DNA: TGTGCCAGCAGCCCGGGGGACCGGGGTAATGAGCAGTTCTTC.

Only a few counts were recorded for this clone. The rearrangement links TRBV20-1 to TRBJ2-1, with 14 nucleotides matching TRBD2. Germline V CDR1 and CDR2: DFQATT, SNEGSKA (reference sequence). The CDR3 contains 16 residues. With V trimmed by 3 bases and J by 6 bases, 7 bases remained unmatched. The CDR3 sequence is CSASGWGLAGVNEQFF. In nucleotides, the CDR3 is TGCAGTGCTAGTGGGTGGGGACTAGCGGGAGTCAATGAGCAGTTCTTC.

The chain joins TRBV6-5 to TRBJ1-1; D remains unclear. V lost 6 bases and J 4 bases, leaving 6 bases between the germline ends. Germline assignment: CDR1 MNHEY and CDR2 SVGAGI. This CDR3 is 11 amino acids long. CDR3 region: CASSGFTEAFF. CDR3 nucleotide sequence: TGTGCCAGCAGCGGTTTCACTGAAGCTTTCTTT.

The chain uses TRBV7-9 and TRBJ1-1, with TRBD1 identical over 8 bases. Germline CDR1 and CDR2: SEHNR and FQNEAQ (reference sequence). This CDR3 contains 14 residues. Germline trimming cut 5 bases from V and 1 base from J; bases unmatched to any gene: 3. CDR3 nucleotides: TGTGCCAGCAGCCGAGGGACAGGGAACACTGAAGCTTTCTTT. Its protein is CASSRGTGNTEAFF. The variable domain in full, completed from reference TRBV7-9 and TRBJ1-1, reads DTGVSQNPRHKITKRGQNVTFRCDPISEHNRLYWYRQTLGQGPEFLTYFQNEAQLEKSRLLSDRFSAERPKGSFSTLEIQRTEQGDSAMYLCASSRGTGNTEAFFGQGTRLTVV.

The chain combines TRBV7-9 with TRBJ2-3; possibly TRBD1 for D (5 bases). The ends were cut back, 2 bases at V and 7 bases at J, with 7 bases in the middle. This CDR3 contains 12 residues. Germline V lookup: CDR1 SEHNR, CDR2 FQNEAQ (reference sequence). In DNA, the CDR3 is TGTGCCAGCAGCTTATCAGGGAATACGCAGTATTTT. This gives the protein CASSLSGNTQYF. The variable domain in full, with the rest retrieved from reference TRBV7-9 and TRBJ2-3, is DTGVSQNPRHKITKRGQNVTFRCDPISEHNRLYWYRQTLGQGPEFLTYFQNEAQLEKSRLLSDRFSAERPKGSFSTLEIQRTEQGDSAMYLCASSLSGNTQYFGPGTRLTVL.

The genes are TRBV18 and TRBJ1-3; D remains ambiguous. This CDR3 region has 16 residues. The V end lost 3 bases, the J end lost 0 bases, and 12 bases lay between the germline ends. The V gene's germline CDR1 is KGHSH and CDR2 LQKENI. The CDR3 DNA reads TGTGCCAGCTCACCCCTGGAGTTCCCCTCTGGAAACACCATATATTTT. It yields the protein CASSPLEFPSGNTIYF.

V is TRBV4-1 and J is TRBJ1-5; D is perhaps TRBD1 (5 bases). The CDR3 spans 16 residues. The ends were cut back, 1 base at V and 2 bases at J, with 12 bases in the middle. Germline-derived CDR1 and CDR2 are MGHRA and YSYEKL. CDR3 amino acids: CASSQAGFKGNQPQHF. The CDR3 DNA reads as TGCGCCAGCAGCCAAGCAGGGTTCAAGGGCAATCAGCCCCAGCATTTT.

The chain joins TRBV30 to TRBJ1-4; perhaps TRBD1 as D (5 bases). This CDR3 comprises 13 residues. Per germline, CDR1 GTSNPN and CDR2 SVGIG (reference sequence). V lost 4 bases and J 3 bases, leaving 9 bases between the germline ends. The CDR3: CAWNKGPNEKLFF. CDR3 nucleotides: TGTGCCTGGAATAAGGGGCCTAATGAAAAACTGTTTTTT.

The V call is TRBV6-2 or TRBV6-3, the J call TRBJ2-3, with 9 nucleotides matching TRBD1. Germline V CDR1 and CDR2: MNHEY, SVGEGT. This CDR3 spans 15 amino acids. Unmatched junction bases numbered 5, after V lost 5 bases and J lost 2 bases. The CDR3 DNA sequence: TGTGCCAGCAGTCTCCGGGACAGGGTCACAGATACGCAGTATTTT. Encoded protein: CASSLRDRVTDTQYF.

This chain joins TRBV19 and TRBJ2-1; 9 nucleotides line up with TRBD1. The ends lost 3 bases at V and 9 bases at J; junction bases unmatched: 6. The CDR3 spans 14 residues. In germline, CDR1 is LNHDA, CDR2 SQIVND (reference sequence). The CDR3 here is CASSMWDREGEQFF. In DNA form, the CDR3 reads TGTGCCAGTAGTATGTGGGACAGGGAAGGTGAGCAGTTCTTC.

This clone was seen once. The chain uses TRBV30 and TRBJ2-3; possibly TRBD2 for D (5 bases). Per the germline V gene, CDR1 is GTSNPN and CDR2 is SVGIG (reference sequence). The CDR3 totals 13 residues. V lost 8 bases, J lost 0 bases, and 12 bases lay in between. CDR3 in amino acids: CASQLVSTDTQYF. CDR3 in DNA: TGTGCCAGCCAACTAGTGAGCACAGATACGCAGTATTTT.